These 29 T cell receptor beta chains were all obtained from the same sample, sequenced in a study of beta chain features in type 1 diabetes. Sequencing targeted expressed TCRB transcripts, as all isolated RNA had been reverse transcribed. Generated by immunoSEQ multiplex PCR, the TCRdb table keeps only in-frame clones and is missing some. This sample has more than 300,000 clones, with around 13% found just once. Sequencing used naive CD4+ T cells from blood. The receptors shown here come from a man aged 18 to 29 in good health.

The chain has TRBV15 and TRBJ1-2, with 9 bases fitting TRBD1. CDR1 and CDR2 (germline): LNHNV, YYDKDF (reference sequence). The CDR3 covers 13 residues. J lost 12 bases, V lost 6 bases, and 11 bases had no gene match. The CDR3 bases are TGTGCCACCAGTACGGGACAGGGACGTCTTAACACCTTC. Translated, it gives CATSTGQGRLNTF.

The CDR3 DNA reads TGTGCCAGCAGCTCAACGACAGGCTCCTACGAGCAGTACTTC. This translates into CASSSTTGSYEQYF. The chain uses TRBV7-2 and TRBJ2-7; perhaps TRBD1 as D (6 bases). CDR1 is SGHTA, CDR2 FQGNSA, per germline. The V and J ends lost 4 bases and 0 bases respectively, with 10 bases between them. This CDR3 region has 14 residues.

This clone was recorded a few times. The chain employs TRBV7-3 and TRBJ2-3, with D unresolved. The germline V gene encodes CDR1 SGHTA and CDR2 FQGTGA. V was clipped by 5 bases and J by 1 base, with 7 bases between them. The CDR3 sequence is 13 residues long. CDR3 sequence reads: CASSPQGTDTQYF. The CDR3 bases are TGTGCCAGCAGCCCGCAGGGCACAGATACGCAGTATTTT.

V gene TRBV5-1 combines with J gene TRBJ2-5, with a possible D match to TRBD2 (5 bases). Germline V gene data show CDR1 as SGHRS and CDR2 as YFSETQ. The CDR3 is 15 residues long. V lost 1 base and J 5 bases, leaving 15 bases between the germline ends. As DNA, the CDR3 is TGCGCCAGCAGCTTGAATACCCCAAGCGGCGAGACCCAGTACTTC. Its protein product is CASSLNTPSGETQYF.

This clone was found once. The rearrangement joins TRBV4-3 to TRBJ1-1, with D perhaps matching TRBD1 (6 bases). Trimming removed 0 bases at V and 5 bases at J, with 10 bases between. Germline-derived CDR1 and CDR2 are LGHNA and YSLEER. This CDR3 has 14 amino acids. CDR3 sequence: CASSQETGRTEAFF. In DNA, the CDR3 is TGCGCCAGCAGCCAAGAGACAGGTAGGACTGAAGCTTTCTTT.

Here the CDR3 reads CASSMGGLAANEQFF. The CDR3 DNA reads as TGTGCCAGTAGTATGGGAGGACTAGCTGCCAATGAGCAGTTCTTC. The V and J genes are TRBV19 and TRBJ2-1; 8 bases are shared with TRBD2. From germline, CDR1 is LNHDA and CDR2 SQIVND (reference sequence). V lost 3 bases and J lost 6; bases outside the gene matches: 7. The CDR3 totals 15 residues. The variable domain in full, completed from reference TRBV19 and TRBJ2-1, reads DGGITQSPKYLFRKEGQNVTLSCEQNLNHDAMYWYRQDPGQGLRLIYYSQIVNDFQKGDIAEGYSVSREKKESFPLTVTSAQKNPTAFYLCASSMGGLAANEQFFGPGTRLTVL.

This chain joins TRBV10-3 and TRBJ2-7, with D possibly TRBD1 on 6 matching bases. Germline V gene data show CDR1 as ENHRY and CDR2 as SYGVKD. The CDR3 contains 15 residues. V lost 3 bases, J lost 1 base, and 13 bases lay in between. In nucleotides, the CDR3 is TGTGCCATCAGTGACCTGACAGGAACTTCCTACGAGCAGTACTTC. It yields the protein CAISDLTGTSYEQYF.

V is TRBV9 and J is TRBJ2-5; D is perhaps TRBD2 (6 bases). Trimming removed 0 bases at V and 0 bases at J, with 12 bases between. Germline-derived CDR1 and CDR2 are SGDLS and YYNGEE. The CDR3 is made up of 16 amino acids. Written as DNA, the CDR3 is TGTGCCAGCAGCGTAGGTAGCGGAGGGTACCAAGAGACCCAGTACTTC. Its translation is CASSVGSGGYQETQYF.

This clone was observed a handful of times. V gene TRBV18 combines with J gene TRBJ2-3; 7 bases match TRBD1. The V gene end was trimmed by 3 bases and the J gene end by 5 bases; junction bases not matched to a gene: 8. The germline V gene encodes CDR1 KGHSH and CDR2 LQKENI. This CDR3 contains 15 residues. CDR3: CASSPFDRVLDTQYF. CDR3 sequence (DNA): TGTGCCAGCTCACCGTTTGACAGGGTGCTAGATACGCAGTATTTT.

The chain is built from TRBV7-2 and TRBJ1-2; TRBD1 aligns across 7 bases. Germline V gives CDR1 SGHTA, CDR2 FQGNSA. J gave up 4 bases and V 4 bases, and 3 bases lay outside the gene matches. The CDR3 spans 13 residues. CDR3 in DNA: TGTGCCAGCAGCTGGGACAGAAGCTATGGCTACACCTTC. Translation gives CASSWDRSYGYTF. The full variable domain, in which reference TRBV7-2 and TRBJ1-2 provide the parts outside the CDR3, is GAGVSQSPSNKVTEKGKDVELRCDPISGHTALYWYRQSLGQGLEFLIYFQGNSAPDKSGLPSDRFSAERTGGSVSTLTIQRTQQEDSAVYLCASSWDRSYGYTFGSGTRLTVV.

The V and J genes are TRBV7-9 and TRBJ2-3; a weak D match, TRBD2 (6 bases). The CDR3 covers 15 residues. Trimming left V 2 bases short and J 4 bases short, with 13 bases between. Germline CDR1 is SEHNR and CDR2 is FQNEAQ (reference sequence). In nucleotides, the CDR3 is TGTGCCAGCAGCTTATCTGGGGGAGGCGCAGATACGCAGTATTTT. Protein sequence: CASSLSGGGADTQYF. The whole variable domain, filled in from reference TRBV7-9 and TRBJ2-3, reads DTGVSQNPRHKITKRGQNVTFRCDPISEHNRLYWYRQTLGQGPEFLTYFQNEAQLEKSRLLSDRFSAERPKGSFSTLEIQRTEQGDSAMYLCASSLSGGGADTQYFGPGTRLTVL.

There are a few counts of this clone. This rearrangement joins TRBV6-5 to TRBJ2-2; the D is unclear. Germline V lookup: CDR1 MNHEY, CDR2 SVGAGI. Between the trimmed V and J ends, which lost 5 bases and 4 bases, there was a span of 14 bases. The CDR3 sequence is 15 residues long. DNA for the CDR3: TGTGCCAGCAGTCTTTTTAGCAGTATCACCGGGGAGCTGTTTTTT. It specifies CASSLFSSITGELFF.

This clone was picked up a small number of times. The V gene is TRBV5-1, the J gene TRBJ2-3, with TRBD1 matching 7 bases. This CDR3 comprises 15 residues. V was clipped by 0 bases and J by 1 base; unmatched bases: 2. Germline CDR1 reads SGHRS; CDR2 reads YFSETQ. The CDR3 sequence: CASSLEGAGTDTQYF. In nucleotides, the CDR3 is TGCGCCAGCAGCTTGGAGGGGGCAGGCACAGATACGCAGTATTTT.

This clone was counted only a few times. The rearrangement joins TRBV4-2 to TRBJ2-1, with TRBD1 as a possible D gene (6 bases). This CDR3 has 17 amino acids. V shed 1 base and J shed 0 bases, with 13 bases lying between them. The germline gives CDR1 LGHNA, CDR2 YNFKEQ. Written as DNA, the CDR3 is TGTGCCAGCAGCCAAGTACAGGGAAGGGGCTCCTACAATGAGCAGTTCTTC. Protein sequence: CASSQVQGRGSYNEQFF.

The CDR3 nucleotides read TGTGCCAGCAGTTATCCCACAGGGGCTAACTATGGCTACACCTTC. This gives the protein CASSYPTGANYGYTF. The chain employs TRBV28 and TRBJ1-2; 7 bases agree with TRBD1. V was clipped by 4 bases and J by 0 bases; unmatched bases: 5. The germline CDR1 and CDR2 sequences are MDHEN and SYDVKM. The CDR3 has 15 residues.

This clone was seen a few times. V is TRBV6-5 and J is TRBJ2-1; tentatively, D is TRBD2 (7 bases). This CDR3 has 15 amino acids. From germline, CDR1 is MNHEY and CDR2 SVGAGI. V gave up 8 bases and J gave up 9 bases, with 23 bases separating them. CDR3 in amino acids: CASAKGGLTQGEQFF. In DNA form, the CDR3 reads TGTGCCAGCGCTAAGGGGGGACTAACACAGGGTGAGCAGTTCTTC.

The gene calls are TRBV6-6 and TRBJ1-1; unclear D gene. With 2 bases removed from V and 1 base from J, the gap between germline ends came to 8 bases. The CDR3 is 14 amino acids. Germline V lookup: CDR1 MNHNY, CDR2 SVGAGI (reference sequence). The CDR3 bases are TGTGCCAGCAGTTACATGGCAGAGAACACTGAAGCTTTCTTT. Translation: CASSYMAENTEAFF.

This clone has only a few counts. The chain carries TRBV5-1 and TRBJ2-3, with D possibly matching TRBD2 (6 bases). CDR1 and CDR2 (germline): SGHRS, YFSETQ. CDR3 length equals 14 residues. V was trimmed by 4 bases and J by 10 bases, leaving 19 bases between them. The CDR3: CASSRRSGGVSQYF. The CDR3 DNA follows: TGCGCCAGCAGCCGGAGGTCAGGCGGGGTCTCGCAGTATTTT.

This clone was recorded a few times. The V and J genes are TRBV28 and TRBJ2-1, with 7 bases identical to TRBD2. The germline V gene encodes CDR1 MDHEN and CDR2 SYDVKM. The J segment lost 5 bases and the V segment lost 4 bases, leaving 5 bases of the junction unmatched. CDR3 length: 14 residues. The CDR3: CASSSPGLNNEQFF. DNA for the CDR3: TGTGCCAGCAGTTCACCGGGACTAAACAATGAGCAGTTCTTC.

In regard to this clone: One end of the junction varies from germline; a read error may be responsible. The V and J genes are TRBV30 and TRBJ2-7, with D tentatively TRBD1 (5 bases). CDR3 length: 15 amino acids. The germline CDR1 and CDR2 sequences are GTSNPN and SVGIG (reference sequence). The CDR3 DNA reads TGTGCCTGGCGATGGGGCTTTGACTCCGGGTACGGGCAGTACTTC. Encoded protein: CAWRWGFDSGYGQYF.

A few counts support this clone. The rearrangement uses TRBV7-2 and TRBJ2-7; 13 bases are shared with TRBD2. Germline V gene lookup returns CDR1 SGHTA and CDR2 FQGNSA. V dropped 5 bases and J dropped 6; count of bases not matched to a gene: 4. The CDR3 runs 14 residues. CDR3 region: CASSQGLAGSEQYF. In DNA form, the CDR3 reads TGTGCCAGCAGCCAGGGACTAGCGGGATCCGAGCAGTACTTC.

This clone was counted only a few times. The genes are TRBV21-1 and TRBJ1-1. TRBV21-1 is reported as a pseudogene. The CDR3 is made up of 17 amino acids. The CDR3 here is CASSKAPFLRESTEAFF. CDR3 nucleotide sequence: TGTGCCAGCAGCAAAGCCCCTTTTCTTAGAGAGAGCACTGAAGCTTTCTTT.

The chain employs TRBV11-2 and TRBJ2-2; D not resolved. CDR3 size: 15 residues. Looked up from germline, CDR1 is SGHAT and CDR2 is FQNNGV. Trimming cost V 2 bases and J 0 bases, with 7 bases left between them. The CDR3 DNA sequence: TGTGCCAGCAGCTTAAGCCCCGCGAACACCGGGGAGCTGTTTTTT. This translates into CASSLSPANTGELFF.

This clone was detected only a few times. The rearrangement links TRBV6-1 to TRBJ1-5; TRBD1 agrees at 10 bases. This CDR3 spans 14 amino acids. Germline V gene sequence: CDR1 MNHNS, CDR2 SASEGT. After removal of 8 bases from V and 6 bases from J, the junction contained 7 bases not matched to a gene. CDR3 loop: CASGAGQGTQPQHF. CDR3 sequence (DNA): TGTGCCAGCGGGGCGGGACAGGGGACTCAGCCCCAGCATTTT.

This clone was seen more than once but under ten times. The J gene is TRBJ2-1, the V gene TRBV29-1, with TRBD1 matching over 12 bases. This CDR3 is built from 14 residues. Germline V gene data show CDR1 as SQVTM and CDR2 as ANQGSEA. With V trimmed by 6 bases and J by 8 bases, 8 bases remained unmatched. CDR3 sequence: CSVGTGGAADEQFF. Here the CDR3 DNA reads TGCAGCGTCGGGACAGGGGGCGCCGCGGATGAGCAGTTCTTC.

The chain recombines TRBV19 with TRBJ2-5; possible D gene TRBD2, 5 bases. Trimming left V 1 base short and J 5 bases short, with 17 bases between. CDR1 is LNHDA and CDR2 is SQIVND in the germline V gene (reference sequence). This CDR3 comprises 16 residues. The CDR3 coding sequence is TGTGCCAGTAGTATAGCCCCAACTCGGGGTGTGGAGACCCAGTACTTC. As protein: CASSIAPTRGVETQYF.

This clone was found a few times. CDR3 sequence reads: CASSVDRQNTEAFF. CDR3 bases: TGTGCCAGCAGCGTGGACAGACAGAACACTGAAGCTTTCTTT. The chain uses TRBV7-3 and TRBJ1-1; D may be TRBD1 (6 bases). Germline V gene sequence: CDR1 SGHTA, CDR2 FQGTGA. Trimming removed 5 bases at V and 1 base at J, with 11 bases between. CDR3 length equals 14 residues. The full variable domain, with the rest looked up from reference TRBV7-3 and TRBJ1-1, is GAGVSQTPSNKVTEKGKYVELRCDPISGHTALYWYRQSLGQGPEFLIYFQGTGAADDSGLPNDRFFAVRPEGSVSTLKIQRTERGDSAVYLCASSVDRQNTEAFFGQGTRLTVV.

In its sample, this clone was seen a few times. Other DNA sequences in the same sample also yield this CDR3. The chain combines TRBV30 with TRBJ2-7; tentative D call: TRBD1 (5 bases). Germline V gene sequence: CDR1 GTSNPN, CDR2 SVGIG (reference sequence). The CDR3 sequence is 11 residues long. V shed 5 bases and J shed 1 base, with 6 bases lying between them. The CDR3 region has the DNA TGTGCCTGGGGACAATCCTACGAGCAGTACTTC. It translates to CAWGQSYEQYF.

The sample holds a few counts of this clone. This chain connects TRBV7-9 to TRBJ2-7; 8 nucleotides agree with TRBD2. There are 15 residues in the CDR3. Germline V CDR1 and CDR2: SEHNR, FQNEAQ (reference sequence). J gave up 1 base and V 0 bases, and 2 bases lay outside the gene matches. CDR3 DNA: TGTGCCAGCAGCTTAGCGGCTAGCGGGTCCTACGAGCAGTACTTC. It codes for CASSLAASGSYEQYF.